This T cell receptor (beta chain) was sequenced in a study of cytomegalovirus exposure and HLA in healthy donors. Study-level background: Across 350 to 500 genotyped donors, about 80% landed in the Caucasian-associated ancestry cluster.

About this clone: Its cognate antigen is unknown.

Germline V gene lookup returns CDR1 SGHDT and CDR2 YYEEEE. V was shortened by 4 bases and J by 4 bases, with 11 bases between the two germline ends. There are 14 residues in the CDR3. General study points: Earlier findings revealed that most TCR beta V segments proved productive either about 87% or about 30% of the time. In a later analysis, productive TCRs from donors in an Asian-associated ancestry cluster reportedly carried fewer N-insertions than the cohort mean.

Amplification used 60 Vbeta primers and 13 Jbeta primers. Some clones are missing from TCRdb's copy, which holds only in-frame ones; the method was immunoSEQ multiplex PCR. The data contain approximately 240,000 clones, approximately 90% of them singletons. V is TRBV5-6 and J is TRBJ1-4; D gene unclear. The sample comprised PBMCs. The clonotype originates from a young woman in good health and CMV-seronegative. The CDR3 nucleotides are TGTGCCAGCAGCCGGAACGGGGATAATGAAAAACTGTTTTTT. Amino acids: CASSRNGDNEKLFF.